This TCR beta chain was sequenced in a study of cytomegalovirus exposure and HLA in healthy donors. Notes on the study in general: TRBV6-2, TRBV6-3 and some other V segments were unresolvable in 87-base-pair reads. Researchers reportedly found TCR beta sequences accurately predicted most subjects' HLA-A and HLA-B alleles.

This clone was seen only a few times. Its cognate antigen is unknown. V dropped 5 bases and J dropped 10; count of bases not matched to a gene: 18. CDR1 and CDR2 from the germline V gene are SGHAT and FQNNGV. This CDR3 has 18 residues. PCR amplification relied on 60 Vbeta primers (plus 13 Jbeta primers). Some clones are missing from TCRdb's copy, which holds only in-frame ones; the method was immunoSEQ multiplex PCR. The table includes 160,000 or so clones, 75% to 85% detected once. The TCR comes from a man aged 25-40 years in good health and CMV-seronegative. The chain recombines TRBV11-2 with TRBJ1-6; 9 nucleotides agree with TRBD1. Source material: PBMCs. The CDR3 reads CASSRNLDWRDRASPLHF. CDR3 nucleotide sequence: TGTGCCAGCAGCCGAAACTTGGACTGGAGGGACAGGGCATCACCCCTCCACTTT.